These 30 T cell receptor beta chains share one sample of origin, sequenced in a study of blood T cell repertoires in COVID-19. Sequencing was performed with immunoSEQ multiplex PCR; in TCRdb, only in-frame clones are kept and a portion is missing. The table shows about 100,000 clones, with around 90% occurring only once. The specimen sequenced was peripheral blood. The receptors shown here come from a man aged 80 or over with acute or convalescent COVID-19.

The rearrangement joins TRBV28 to TRBJ1-5; D ambiguous. Germline lookup yields CDR1 MDHEN and CDR2 SYDVKM. The CDR3 is 14 residues long. Between the trimmed V and J ends, which lost 7 bases and 3 bases, there was a span of 13 bases. The chain's CDR3 is CASNTRGDNQPQHF. DNA of the CDR3: TGTGCCAGCAATACCCGGGGAGACAATCAGCCCCAGCATTTT.

The V and J genes are TRBV2 and TRBJ2-1; 9 nucleotides align to TRBD2. Germline V gene lookup returns CDR1 SNHLY and CDR2 FYNNEI. The CDR3 consists of 13 residues. With V trimmed by 11 bases and J by 9 bases, 11 bases remained unmatched. CDR3 region: CARGGAGGREQFF. CDR3 bases: TGTGCCCGCGGCGGGGCGGGGGGGCGTGAGCAGTTCTTC.

The chain links TRBV12-5 to TRBJ2-1, with 8 bases identical to TRBD2. The CDR3 is 17 amino acids. From germline, CDR1 is LGHNT and CDR2 FRNRAP. Trimming removed 8 bases from V and 0 bases from J; junction bases left unmatched: 12. CDR3 coding DNA: TGTGCTAGTACCGGACTAGCCTCTTCGAGCTCCTACAATGAGCAGTTCTTC. Amino acid sequence: CASTGLASSSSYNEQFF. Drawing the rest from reference TRBV12-5 and TRBJ2-1, the complete variable domain is DARVTQTPRHKVTEMGQEVTMRCQPILGHNTVFWYRQTMMQGLELLAYFRNRAPLDDSGMPKDRFSAEMPDATLATLKIQPSEPRDSAVYFCASTGLASSSSYNEQFFGPGTRLTVL.

This chain uses TRBV10-3 with TRBJ2-5, with D maybe TRBD2 (6 bases). Germline-derived CDR1 and CDR2 are ENHRY and SYGVKD. The CDR3 contains 15 residues. Trimming removed 1 base at V and 3 bases at J, with 12 bases between. The CDR3 DNA reads TGTGCCATCAGTGAGTTGGTAGCGGCCAAAGAGACCCAGTACTTC. It yields the protein CAISELVAAKETQYF.

The chain has TRBV6-5 and TRBJ1-3; tentative D call: TRBD1 (6 bases). This CDR3 is built from 15 residues. From germline, CDR1 is MNHEY and CDR2 SVGAGI. The V end lost 11 bases, the J end lost 0 bases, and 17 bases lay between the germline ends. The CDR3 DNA is TGTGCCTCAGGGTTGACAGGAAACTCTGGAAACACCATATATTTT. This gives the protein CASGLTGNSGNTIYF.

The chain uses TRBV3-1 (or the pseudogene TRBV3-2) and TRBJ2-3; 9 nucleotides agree with TRBD2. The germline gives CDR1 LGHDT, CDR2 YNNKEL (reference sequence). With 3 bases clipped from V and 4 bases from J, the junction kept 8 bases outside the gene matches. CDR3 length: 16 amino acids. The CDR3 loop is CASSQITSGRSDTQYF. In DNA, the CDR3 is TGTGCCAGCAGCCAGATAACTAGCGGGCGGTCAGATACGCAGTATTTT.

The chain joins TRBV6-5 to TRBJ1-5; 7 bases are a match to TRBD1. CDR1 and CDR2 from the germline V gene are MNHEY and SVGAGI. The CDR3 is 14 amino acids. J gave up 6 bases and V 7 bases, and 9 bases lay outside the gene matches. The CDR3 is CASTIQQGSQPQHF. In DNA, the CDR3 is TGTGCCAGCACCATCCAACAGGGGTCTCAGCCCCAGCATTTT.

This chain connects TRBV5-1 to TRBJ1-1; 8 bases align to TRBD1. Germline loops: CDR1 SGHRS, CDR2 YFSETQ. V gave up 5 bases and J gave up 0 bases; unmatched junction bases: 9. CDR3 length: 16 residues. Here the CDR3 reads CASSDRGRIMNTEAFF. The DNA of the CDR3 is TGCGCCAGCAGTGACAGGGGACGCATTATGAACACTGAAGCTTTCTTT.

The V and J genes are TRBV13 and TRBJ1-2; 7 positions agree with TRBD1. The V gene's germline CDR1 is PRHDT and CDR2 FYEKMQ (reference sequence). Trimming cost V 4 bases and J 4 bases; bases outside gene matches: 3. The CDR3 is made up of 13 amino acids. CDR3 nucleotides: TGTGCCAGCAGCTCCGGACAGGCCTATGGCTACACCTTC. Amino acids: CASSSGQAYGYTF.

The chain employs TRBV2 and TRBJ2-3; tentative D call: TRBD2 (6 bases). From germline, CDR1 is SNHLY and CDR2 FYNNEI. The CDR3 contains 14 residues. Deletions cut 3 bases from V and 3 bases from J, with 10 bases between. DNA for the CDR3: TGTGCCAGCAGTGATAGGGGACTGACAGATACGCAGTATTTT. As protein: CASSDRGLTDTQYF.

The chain has TRBV9 and TRBJ1-3, with 9 bases fitting TRBD1. The CDR3 is 17 residues long. J was trimmed by 1 base and V by 4 bases; bases with no gene match: 9. Germline-derived CDR1 and CDR2 are SGDLS and YYNGEE. The CDR3, as DNA: TGTGCCAGCAGCTTACAGGACAGGGGCGTTTCTGGAAACACCATATATTTT. Protein: CASSLQDRGVSGNTIYF. Looking up the rest from reference TRBV9 and TRBJ1-3 gives the full variable domain: DSGVTQTPKHLITATGQRVTLRCSPRSGDLSVYWYQQSLDQGLQFLIQYYNGEERAKGNILERFSAQQFPDLHSELNLSSLELGDSALYFCASSLQDRGVSGNTIYFGEGSWLTVV.

This clone was observed once. V gene TRBV12-5 combines with J gene TRBJ2-1; 13 bases line up with TRBD2. V gave up 5 bases and J gave up 2 bases; unmatched junction bases: 6. The CDR3 consists of 17 residues. Looked up from germline, CDR1 is LGHNT and CDR2 is FRNRAP. The DNA for the CDR3 is TGTGCTAGTGGTCTCGGACTAGCGGGGGCCCCCTACAATGAGCAGTTCTTC. Amino acids: CASGLGLAGAPYNEQFF.

The genes are TRBV5-1 and TRBJ2-2; perhaps TRBD2 as D (6 bases). Germline CDR1 and CDR2: SGHRS and YFSETQ. Trimming cost V 4 bases and J 4 bases, with 14 bases left between them. The CDR3 extends over 15 amino acids. In DNA form, the CDR3 reads TGCGCCAGCAGCCCGGGACTGACTGGCACCGGGGAGCTGTTTTTT. It codes for CASSPGLTGTGELFF.

As for this clone: The same CDR3 is also encoded by other DNA sequences in this sample. V usage is TRBV19 and J usage is TRBJ2-7; possible D gene TRBD2, 6 bases. The CDR3 is 15 amino acids. V lost 6 bases to trimming and J lost 2 bases, with 17 bases between them. CDR1 LNHDA and CDR2 SQIVND come from the germline V gene (reference sequence). The chain's CDR3 is CASRDSGTPTYEQYF. CDR3 coding DNA: TGTGCCAGTAGGGACTCCGGGACTCCGACCTACGAGCAGTACTTC. The entire variable domain, with the rest obtained from reference TRBV19 and TRBJ2-7, is as follows: DGGITQSPKYLFRKEGQNVTLSCEQNLNHDAMYWYRQDPGQGLRLIYYSQIVNDFQKGDIAEGYSVSREKKESFPLTVTSAQKNPTAFYLCASRDSGTPTYEQYFGPGTRLTVT.

This clone was counted a few times. The chain couples TRBV7-3 to TRBJ2-1, with 8 positions matching TRBD1. The V segment lost 2 bases and the J segment 7 bases; nucleotides outside the gene matches: 1. Germline V gene data show CDR1 as SGHTA and CDR2 as FQGTGA. The CDR3 has 13 amino acids. For the CDR3, the DNA is TGTGCCAGCAGCTTAGACAGGGGTAATGAGCAGTTCTTC. Protein product: CASSLDRGNEQFF.

The V gene is TRBV13, the J gene TRBJ1-6; a weak D match, TRBD1 (6 bases). Germline values: CDR1 PRHDT, CDR2 FYEKMQ (reference sequence). Trimming pared 3 bases from V and 6 bases from J, leaving 12 bases between. The CDR3 has 15 amino acids. This chain's CDR3 is CASSFRTAFNSPLHF. CDR3 DNA: TGTGCCAGCAGCTTTCGGACAGCCTTTAATTCACCCCTCCACTTT.

The chain combines TRBV28 with TRBJ1-2; a possible D gene is TRBD1 (6 bases). V was cut by 6 bases and J by 2 bases, with 13 bases left in between. The CDR3 consists of 14 residues. Germline loops: CDR1 MDHEN, CDR2 SYDVKM. The CDR3 DNA reads TGTGCCAGCAGCTCAGGGGCGGGCAACTATGGCTACACCTTC. Translating gives CASSSGAGNYGYTF.

This sequence joins TRBV6-4 and TRBJ1-5; D ambiguous. Germline V gene data show CDR1 as MRHNA and CDR2 as SNTAGT. The CDR3 has 13 amino acids. V dropped 4 bases and J dropped 1 base, with 5 bases sitting between them. CDR3 sequence (DNA): TGTGCCAGCAGTGTGGGCAGCAATCAGCCCCAGCATTTT. Translation: CASSVGSNQPQHF.

The V gene is TRBV28, the J gene TRBJ1-2; no definite D call. CDR1 is MDHEN and CDR2 is SYDVKM in the germline V gene. The CDR3 runs 13 residues. Trimming shortened V by 5 bases and J by 6 bases, and 13 bases separated the two germline ends. Here the CDR3 reads CASSLDKVHGYTF. The CDR3 bases are TGTGCCAGCAGTCTTGACAAGGTGCATGGCTACACCTTC.

This chain joins TRBV6-4 and TRBJ1-1, with D hard to call. The V end was cut by 6 bases, the J end by 8 bases, with 13 bases between. The germline V gene has CDR1 MRHNA and CDR2 SNTAGT. There are 12 residues in the CDR3. CDR3 DNA sequence: TGTGCCAGCAGCGCCCCGAGGGAAGAAGCTTTCTTT. It codes for CASSAPREEAFF.

J is TRBJ2-7 and V is TRBV6-5; D might be TRBD2 (6 bases). This CDR3 is 14 amino acids long. CDR1 MNHEY and CDR2 SVGAGI come from the germline V gene. Trimming left V 2 bases short and J 0 bases short, with 8 bases between. CDR3 DNA sequence: TGTGCCAGCAGTTACGCGGGGAACTCCTACGAGCAGTACTTC. It encodes CASSYAGNSYEQYF.

The rearrangement links TRBV19 to TRBJ1-5, with D unclear. Per germline, CDR1 LNHDA and CDR2 SQIVND (reference sequence). This CDR3 comprises 18 residues. The V and J ends lost 0 bases and 1 base respectively, with 16 bases between them. CDR3 region: CASSIESPGSGSNQPQHF. In DNA, the CDR3 is TGTGCCAGTAGTATAGAATCCCCAGGCAGCGGCAGCAATCAGCCCCAGCATTTT. The variable domain in full, completed from reference TRBV19 and TRBJ1-5, reads DGGITQSPKYLFRKEGQNVTLSCEQNLNHDAMYWYRQDPGQGLRLIYYSQIVNDFQKGDIAEGYSVSREKKESFPLTVTSAQKNPTAFYLCASSIESPGSGSNQPQHFGDGTRLSIL.

The chain joins TRBV9 to TRBJ2-1, with 10 bases identical to TRBD2. The germline V gene encodes CDR1 SGDLS and CDR2 YYNGEE. CDR3 size: 16 residues. J gave up 2 bases and V 4 bases, and 6 bases lay outside the gene matches. The CDR3 bases are TGTGCCAGCAGCACACGACTAGCGGGCGCCTACAATGAGCAGTTCTTC. It encodes CASSTRLAGAYNEQFF.

The CDR3 sequence: CASSVDGRRAEAFF. Here the CDR3 DNA reads TGTGCCAGCAGCGTAGATGGTCGGAGGGCTGAAGCTTTCTTT. V usage is TRBV9 and J usage is TRBJ1-1; D is uncertain. Trimming pared 0 bases from V and 6 bases from J, leaving 12 bases between. The length of the CDR3 is 14 residues. The V gene's germline CDR1 is SGDLS and CDR2 YYNGEE. Full variable domain (outside the CDR3, taken from reference TRBV9 and TRBJ1-1): DSGVTQTPKHLITATGQRVTLRCSPRSGDLSVYWYQQSLDQGLQFLIQYYNGEERAKGNILERFSAQQFPDLHSELNLSSLELGDSALYFCASSVDGRRAEAFFGQGTRLTVV.

The V call is TRBV5-1, the J call TRBJ2-3; 11 positions match TRBD2. The CDR3 is made up of 13 amino acids. V shed 4 bases and J 11 bases; nucleotides not matched to a gene: 6. Germline CDR1 reads SGHRS; CDR2 reads YFSETQ. This CDR3 is CASSPTTSGEQYF. DNA of the CDR3: TGCGCCAGCAGCCCGACGACTAGCGGGGAGCAGTATTTT.

This sequence joins TRBV12-3 or TRBV12-4 and TRBJ1-4; D gene uncertain. Trimming removed 5 bases from V and 10 bases from J, with 14 bases in between. This CDR3 region has 13 residues. CDR3 bases: TGTGCCAGCAGTACTTACGACAATCGAAAACTGTTTTTT. Its translation: CASSTYDNRKLFF.

The chain links TRBV19 to TRBJ2-1; 7 bases align to TRBD1. Trimming took 7 bases from V and 3 from J; bases not matched to a gene: 9. CDR1 and CDR2 (germline): LNHDA, SQIVND (reference sequence). The CDR3 has 15 residues. This CDR3 reads CASTTGTAFYNEQFF. In DNA, the CDR3 is TGTGCCAGTACCACCGGGACAGCTTTCTACAATGAGCAGTTCTTC. The variable domain in full, with the rest retrieved from reference TRBV19 and TRBJ2-1, is DGGITQSPKYLFRKEGQNVTLSCEQNLNHDAMYWYRQDPGQGLRLIYYSQIVNDFQKGDIAEGYSVSREKKESFPLTVTSAQKNPTAFYLCASTTGTAFYNEQFFGPGTRLTVL.

The chain combines TRBV7-2 with TRBJ2-5, with D possibly matching TRBD1 (6 bases). This CDR3 has 14 amino acids. With 4 bases removed from V and 2 bases from J, the gap between germline ends came to 11 bases. Germline V gene data show CDR1 as SGHTA and CDR2 as FQGNSA. This CDR3 is CASSSGVRQETQYF. The CDR3 DNA reads as TGTGCCAGCAGCTCAGGGGTTCGGCAAGAGACCCAGTACTTC.

The rearrangement uses TRBV14 and TRBJ1-2; TRBD1 matches at 9 bases. This CDR3 region has 19 residues. J gave up 2 bases and V 0 bases, and 13 bases lay outside the gene matches. CDR1 and CDR2 from the germline V gene are SGHDN and FVKESK. This CDR3 reads CASSQENILTGGSNYGYTF. In nucleotides, the CDR3 is TGTGCCAGCAGCCAAGAGAACATCCTTACAGGGGGCTCAAACTATGGCTACACCTTC.

This clone was recorded only once. J is TRBJ1-1 and V is TRBV7-9; possible D gene TRBD1, 5 bases. The CDR3 totals 15 residues. Germline V gene data show CDR1 as SEHNR and CDR2 as FQNEAQ (reference sequence). V shed 0 bases and J shed 4 bases, with 12 bases lying between them. CDR3 coding DNA: TGTGCCAGCAGCTTAGCGTCAGGGTTTGGCACTGAAGCTTTCTTT. This gives the protein CASSLASGFGTEAFF.